This TCR beta chain was recovered during a study of blood T cell repertoires in COVID-19. Overall study: The samples span acute and convalescent COVID-19 from the United States, Italy and Spain. Sources were T cells, B-cell-depleted T cells, or PBMCs; the material itself was cDNA or gDNA.

The V end was cut by 3 bases, the J end by 6 bases, with 24 bases between. The germline gives CDR1 LGHDT, CDR2 YNNKEL (reference sequence). The CDR3 totals 17 residues. In the study's own analysis: By means of reference gene primer amplification, nucleated cell counts were estimated. This table comes from immunoSEQ multiplex PCR, and its TCRdb copy is limited to in-frame clones, with some not included. The D gene and trimming were derived from the DNA, and the V and J assignments and clone size from that table. The sample has about 190,000 clones, less than 90% seen once; the top ten hold about 6%. The specimen sequenced was peripheral blood. The chain recombines TRBV3-1 (or the pseudogene TRBV3-2) with TRBJ2-7; tentative D call: TRBD2 (6 bases). The TCR originated in a woman in her forties with acute or convalescent COVID-19. Written as DNA, the CDR3 is TGTGCCAGCAGCCACAACGCGGCGGGGCTTTTCGGATCCGAGCAGTACTTC. It yields the protein CASSHNAAGLFGSEQYF.